What follows is one T cell receptor beta chain and its context. The antigen is unknown. One junction end does not reproduce the germline sequence, and a read error may be involved. The sample originates from a study of vaccination and CD4 T cells after COVID-19. Overall study context: Post-diagnosis, post-COVID samples were collected after a median around 100 days, ranging 35 to 161. Study-wide points: Relatively few convalescent patients were studied; early post-infection timepoints were not included. Spike mono-reactivity was evident in 304 of the 307 vaccine-specific clones derived from convalescent patients.

Regarding treatment: roughly 10-day PBMC culture with coronavirus spike peptide pools or control peptides (ViraFEST assay). The Oncomine TCR Beta short-read assay was applied to DNA of cultured CD4+ T cells. Investigators isolated genomic DNA from cultured CD4+ T cells. MiXCR, run by TCRdb on the PCR reads, gives a single entry per CDR3 protein. The sample records about 17,000 distinct CDR3 sequences, roughly 45% being singletons. CDR1 and CDR2 from the germline V gene are LNHDA and SQIVND (reference sequence). This CDR3 spans 17 amino acids. The rearrangement uses TRBV19 and TRBJ2-1; 9 positions agree with TRBD2. The sequencing here drew on CD4+ T cells from blood, cultured in vitro, taken before SARS-CoV-2 vaccination. The clonotype originates from a human donor who received a COVID-19 vaccine. The chain's CDR3 is CTSSTRPGRGGNNEQFF. CDR3 coding DNA: TGTACCAGTAGTACCCGGCCGGGGCGGGGGGGAAACAATGAGCAGTTCTTC.